These 3 T cell receptor beta chains originate from one sample sequenced in a study of chronic HIV infection and antiretroviral therapy. Each CDR3 protein gets one entry after TCRdb re-called the 5' RACE reads with MiXCR. The table has fewer than 40,000 distinct CDR3 sequences, approximately 7.4% seen once. Sequences were obtained from peripheral blood. These receptors were obtained from an adult who had HIV and had not received antiretroviral therapy, or was an uninfected healthy control (not recorded which).

This clonotype was counted between two and nine times. The rearrangement links TRBV7-2 to TRBJ2-5; TRBD2 matches 7 bases. V lost 1 base to trimming and J lost 6 bases; unmatched junction nucleotides: 8. Germline V CDR1 and CDR2: SGHTA, FQGNSA. CDR3 length: 15 amino acids. As DNA, the CDR3 is TGTGCCAGCAGCTTAGTTGCGGGAGTGGGCAAGACCCAGTACTTC. This translates into CASSLVAGVGKTQYF.

This clonotype has only a few counts. The J gene is TRBJ2-1, the V gene TRBV12-3 or TRBV12-4; 9 nucleotides agree with TRBD2. The CDR3 consists of 11 residues. The ends lost 8 bases at V and 9 bases at J; junction bases unmatched: 2. CDR3 sequence (DNA): TGTGCCAGCCAAGCGGGAGGTGAGCAGTTCTTC. This codes for CASQAGGEQFF.

The chain links TRBV11-2 to TRBJ2-3, with a weak D call TRBD2 (6 bases). V was shortened by 4 bases and J by 9 bases, with 11 bases between the two germline ends. The CDR3 spans 12 residues. The V gene's germline CDR1 is SGHAT and CDR2 FQNNGV. CDR3 sequence (DNA): TGTGCCAGCAGCTCGCTCCGGGAGACGCAGTATTTT. Its protein is CASSSLRETQYF.